These 20 T cell receptor beta chains were all obtained from the same sample, sequenced in a study of CD8+ T cells in alopecia areata. Sequencing templates came from extracted RNA that was reverse transcribed into cDNA. Profiling relied on immunoSEQ multiplex PCR, and the TCRdb table lists in-frame clones only, not all of them. This repertoire shows roughly 250,000 clones, 45% to 70% found once; its top ten account for 0.75% to 0.95%. Treatment here: oral pan-JAK inhibitor, 5-10 mg twice daily. The starting material was CD4+ T cells sorted from blood, obtained at approximately week 51, from a patient treated with tofacitinib. All receptors derive from a human donor with alopecia areata.

V and J are TRBV5-1 and TRBJ2-2; D gene uncertain. CDR3 length: 15 amino acids. V was pared by 2 bases and J by 2 bases, with 10 bases between. Looked up from germline, CDR1 is SGHRS and CDR2 is YFSETQ. The CDR3 spells CASSLSLQNTGELFF. CDR3 sequence (DNA): TGCGCCAGCAGCTTATCTCTGCAAAACACCGGGGAGCTGTTTTTT.

The V and J genes are TRBV11-1 and TRBJ2-7; D remains ambiguous. The germline V gene encodes CDR1 SGHAT and CDR2 FQDESV (reference sequence). Trimming shortened V by 1 base and J by 3 bases, and 7 bases separated the two germline ends. The CDR3 sequence is 13 residues long. This chain's CDR3 is CASSLGEYYEQYF. The CDR3 bases are TGTGCCAGCAGCTTAGGCGAGTACTACGAGCAGTACTTC. The whole variable domain, filled in from reference TRBV11-1 and TRBJ2-7, reads EAEVAQSPRYKITEKSQAVAFWCDPISGHATLYWYRQILGQGPELLVQFQDESVVDDSQLPKDRFSAERLKGVDSTLKIQPAELGDSAMYLCASSLGEYYEQYFGPGTRLTVT.

This sequence joins TRBV7-2 and TRBJ2-5; D gene unclear. CDR3 length: 14 amino acids. The germline CDR1 and CDR2 sequences are SGHTA and FQGNSA. V lost 6 bases and J lost 7, with 18 bases in between. The CDR3: CASSQLGPAGTQYF. CDR3 sequence (DNA): TGTGCCAGCAGTCAGCTGGGCCCGGCAGGGACCCAGTACTTC.

The chain carries TRBV2 and TRBJ2-4, with D tentatively TRBD2 (5 bases). Per the germline V gene, CDR1 is SNHLY and CDR2 is FYNNEI. This CDR3 has 16 amino acids. The ends were cut back, 3 bases at V and 0 bases at J, with 12 bases in the middle. CDR3: CASSEEASRAKNIQYF. The CDR3 coding sequence is TGTGCCAGCAGTGAGGAGGCCTCCCGAGCCAAAAACATTCAGTACTTC.

The chain has TRBV30 and TRBJ1-6; a weak D match, TRBD1 (5 bases). The CDR3 contains 14 residues. Per germline, CDR1 GTSNPN and CDR2 SVGIG (reference sequence). CDR3 amino acids: CARRAGARNSPLHF. CDR3 bases: TGTGCTCGGAGGGCTGGGGCTCGGAATTCACCCCTCCACTTT.

This chain joins TRBV7-8 and TRBJ1-2; 11 nucleotides align to TRBD1. CDR1 is SGHVS and CDR2 is FQNEAQ in the germline V gene. The CDR3 consists of 13 residues. The V and J ends lost 7 bases and 8 bases, in that order; junction bases with no gene match: 6. The CDR3 protein is CASTGQGARGYTF. CDR3 in DNA: TGTGCCAGCACCGGACAGGGGGCGAGGGGCTACACCTTC. The full variable domain, rest sourced from reference TRBV7-8 and TRBJ1-2, is GAGVSQSPRYKVAKRGQDVALRCDPISGHVSLFWYQQALGQGPEFLTYFQNEAQLDKSGLPSDRFFAERPEGSVSTLKIQRTQQEDSAVYLCASTGQGARGYTFGSGTRLTVV.

J is TRBJ2-3 and V is TRBV5-1, with 7 bases matching TRBD1. The length of the CDR3 is 14 residues. Germline CDR1 is SGHRS and CDR2 is YFSETQ. V lost 1 base to trimming and J lost 2 bases; unmatched junction nucleotides: 1. The CDR3 spells CASSLTGVTDTQYF. The DNA for the CDR3 is TGCGCCAGCAGCTTGACAGGGGTCACAGATACGCAGTATTTT.

This clone has just a few counts. The genes are TRBV7-9 and TRBJ1-4; 12 bases fit TRBD1. Germline V lookup: CDR1 SEHNR, CDR2 FQNEAQ (reference sequence). This CDR3 region has 15 residues. After removal of 5 bases from V and 8 bases from J, the junction contained 6 bases not matched to a gene. CDR3 sequence reads: CASSPPGTGGEKLFF. The CDR3, as DNA: TGTGCCAGCAGCCCCCCCGGGACAGGGGGCGAAAAACTGTTTTTT. Drawing the rest from reference TRBV7-9 and TRBJ1-4, the complete variable domain is DTGVSQNPRHKITKRGQNVTFRCDPISEHNRLYWYRQTLGQGPEFLTYFQNEAQLEKSRLLSDRFSAERPKGSFSTLEIQRTEQGDSAMYLCASSPPGTGGEKLFFGSGTQLSVL.

CDR3 loop: CASTIQGSTEAFF. DNA of the CDR3: TGTGCCAGCACCATTCAGGGGAGCACTGAAGCTTTCTTT. V usage is TRBV6-6 and J usage is TRBJ1-1; D is possibly TRBD1 (6 bases). The V gene lost 7 bases and the J gene lost 4 bases, with 13 bases spanning the gap. Germline V CDR1 and CDR2: MNHNY, SVGAGI (reference sequence). This CDR3 comprises 13 residues.

The chain's CDR3 is CASSRTGSTEAFF. In DNA, the CDR3 is TGTGCCAGTAGTCGGACAGGGAGCACTGAAGCTTTCTTT. The chain employs TRBV19 and TRBJ1-1; 8 positions match TRBD1. The length of the CDR3 is 13 residues. V gave up 5 bases and J gave up 4 bases; unmatched junction bases: 3. Germline-derived CDR1 and CDR2 are LNHDA and SQIVND (reference sequence). The complete variable domain, with remaining parts taken from reference TRBV19 and TRBJ1-1, reads DGGITQSPKYLFRKEGQNVTLSCEQNLNHDAMYWYRQDPGQGLRLIYYSQIVNDFQKGDIAEGYSVSREKKESFPLTVTSAQKNPTAFYLCASSRTGSTEAFFGQGTRLTVV.

The chain couples TRBV5-1 to TRBJ2-5, with 12 bases lining up with TRBD1. The CDR3 length is 17 residues. V trimming: 1 base; J trimming: 5 bases; junction bases outside the gene matches: 9. Germline V gene data show CDR1 as SGHRS and CDR2 as YFSETQ. CDR3 loop: CASSLSRGTGGAETQYF. CDR3 bases: TGCGCCAGCAGCTTGTCCCGCGGGACAGGGGGCGCGGAGACCCAGTACTTC.

The V gene is TRBV29-1, the J gene TRBJ2-2, with TRBD1 identical over 7 bases. Germline V lookup: CDR1 SQVTM, CDR2 ANQGSEA. The junction had 5 bases not matched to a gene; V was cut back by 5 bases and J by 5 bases. The CDR3 runs 13 residues. Here the CDR3 DNA reads TGCAGCGTTAGTCAGGGGGTTACCGGGGAGCTGTTTTTT. Its translation: CSVSQGVTGELFF.

The chain employs TRBV11-2 and TRBJ2-1; D is unclear. Trimming shortened V by 5 bases and J by 0 bases, and 14 bases separated the two germline ends. CDR3 size: 16 residues. CDR1 is SGHAT, CDR2 FQNNGV, per germline. The CDR3 loop is CASSRLWVGSYNEQFF. DNA for the CDR3: TGTGCCAGCAGCCGCCTCTGGGTGGGCTCCTACAATGAGCAGTTCTTC.

As for this clone: One end of the junction varies from germline; a read error may be responsible. The chain couples TRBV7-7 to TRBJ2-1; a weak D match, TRBD1 (6 bases). This CDR3 region has 13 residues. Germline values: CDR1 SSHAT, CDR2 FNYEAQ (reference sequence). Here the CDR3 reads CASSLAGDNEQFF. CDR3 in DNA: TGTGCTAGCAGCTTGGCAGGGGACAATGAGCAGTTCTTC.

The rearrangement links TRBV4-2 to TRBJ2-5; the match to TRBD2 covers 11 bases. With 2 bases clipped from V and 5 bases from J, the junction kept 7 bases outside the gene matches. The germline V gene has CDR1 LGHNA and CDR2 YNFKEQ. This CDR3 region has 16 residues. CDR3 sequence: CASSQPTSGVSETQYF. The CDR3 nucleotides read TGTGCCAGCAGCCAACCGACTAGCGGGGTCTCGGAGACCCAGTACTTC.

V is TRBV5-1 and J is TRBJ2-3; 8 bases agree with TRBD2. V lost 4 bases and J lost 0; bases outside the gene matches: 10. The CDR3 contains 17 residues. Looked up from germline, CDR1 is SGHRS and CDR2 is YFSETQ. CDR3 coding DNA: TGCGCCAGCAGCCTAGGACTAGCTGGATCTAGCACAGATACGCAGTATTTT. It specifies CASSLGLAGSSTDTQYF.

The gene calls are TRBV5-1 and TRBJ2-1, with 9 bases fitting TRBD2. V was clipped by 5 bases and J by 5 bases; unmatched bases: 5. This CDR3 comprises 14 residues. CDR1 is SGHRS, CDR2 YFSETQ, per germline. The CDR3 bases are TGCGCCAGCAGGGGGACTAGCAGCGACAATGAGCAGTTCTTC. It encodes CASRGTSSDNEQFF.

This rearrangement joins TRBV11-2 to TRBJ2-3, with a possible D match to TRBD2 (6 bases). Trimming took off 8 bases at V and 1 base at J, with 7 bases between the two ends. The CDR3 contains 12 residues. Germline CDR1 is SGHAT and CDR2 is FQNNGV. The CDR3 DNA reads as TGTGCCAGCTGGGGGGGCACAGATACGCAGTATTTT. Protein sequence: CASWGGTDTQYF.

The rearrangement uses TRBV27 and TRBJ1-1; D remains unclear. Germline V gene lookup returns CDR1 MNHEY and CDR2 SMNVEV (reference sequence). Trimming stripped 7 bases from V and 0 bases from J, with 12 bases between. The CDR3 has 14 residues. CDR3 protein: CASTRGGMNTEAFF. DNA of the CDR3: TGTGCCAGCACCCGGGGTGGAATGAACACTGAAGCTTTCTTT.

The chain employs TRBV15 and TRBJ2-1; D remains unclear. The length of the CDR3 is 15 residues. Trimming took off 0 bases at V and 0 bases at J, with 6 bases between the two ends. Germline V CDR1 and CDR2: LNHNV, YYDKDF (reference sequence). CDR3 sequence (DNA): TGTGCCACCAGCAGAGAGGTAACCTCCTACAATGAGCAGTTCTTC. Its translation: CATSREVTSYNEQFF.